This T cell receptor (gamma chain) emerged from a study of γδ T cells in repeated Plasmodium falciparum infection. Overall study context: Four controlled malaria infections with P. falciparum NF54 spanned roughly 97 weeks. Study-level points and caveats: Vdelta2-negative gammadelta repertoires appeared less diverse and less shared in Malian than Australian children.

TCRdb applied CATT to the multiplex PCR reads for clone calling. The data show about 5,000 gamma-chain clones, about 3.5% seen once. This CDR3 is 17 amino acids long. Germline V gene data show CDR1 as EGSTGY and CDR2 as YDSYTSSV. Worth noting for this clone: Its target is not known. The protein that TCRdb holds for this DNA derives from a much larger clone and differs from the translated DNA at residue 3, which likely indicates a read error; the protein shown here is translated from the DNA.

Bulk repertoires came from Vgamma9/Vdelta2+ or Vdelta2-negative gammadelta T cells flow-sorted from PBMC. The specimen sequenced was gamma-delta T cells from blood. The receptor's source is a pool of human donors (malaria-infected and uninfected, not separated). The chain uses TRGV4 and TRGJP1. Here the CDR3 DNA reads TGTGCCTCCTGGGATGGGCGGCCATATACCACTGGTTGGTTCAAGATATTT. It yields the protein CASWDGRPYTTGWFKIF.